The present entry profiles one T cell receptor (beta chain) with its context. Its recognized antigen is unknown. One end of the junction does not line up with germline, which may come from a read error. In the germline V gene (reference sequence), CDR1 corresponds to SEHNR and CDR2 to FQNEAQ. Counted from cysteine to phenylalanine, this CDR3 has 16 amino acids. The only DNA kept is the CDR3, 48 bases in frame from the first base. This sample is part of a study of cytomegalovirus exposure and HLA in healthy donors (TCRdb year 2017). Regarding the study in general: In an earlier analysis of some 550 of the donors, 276 Gb of sequence data and 117 million unique TCR beta sequences from 180 million or so T cells were reported. Around 320 gigabases of sequencing data and tens of millions of unique TCR sequences were included in an early release covering 500 to 750 HLA-typed donors. Among the approximately 400 genotyped donors, about 83% belonged to the genetic ancestry cluster associated with self-reported Caucasian donors. The study was designed to test whether signatures of past pathogen exposure could be identified by cataloging public T cell receptors. The study profiled the T cell repertoires of more than 500 subjects by immunosequencing and related them to cytomegalovirus serostatus. Along with the approximately 650-subject first cohort, a separate validation cohort of over a hundred different subjects was used. To predict cytomegalovirus infection status, the study brought together high-throughput TCR immunosequencing, statistical association of individual TCRs with disease status, and machine learning. A later analysis re-analyzed previously published TCR beta repertoires from 660 or so donors and added high-resolution HLA genotyping to study TCR occurrence patterns. The later analysis used no new phenotypic data to find candidate immune exposures, relying instead on TCR beta sequences and their occurrence across donors. In an earlier analysis of 550 to 700 of the donors, high-throughput TCR beta sequencing was used to judge whether each TCR beta V gene segment behaved as functional or pseudogenic. Donor age, sex, ethnicity and CMV serostatus were compiled alongside the repertoire data. A later genetic analysis took genome-wide SNP genotypes for about 65% of the 666 donors and used that subset as a discovery cohort. Every discovery cohort repertoire had been produced on one sequencing platform. Both class I and class II loci were covered by HLA typing, at four-digit resolution. The number of donors typed differed by locus, with 629-630 for A, B, C, DRB1 and DQB1, roughly 520 for DQA1, 600 to 610 for DPA1, and approximately 470 for DPB1. A few DR-DQ haplotypes were handled as single units for association and clustering because linkage in the cohort was strong. Among a few hundred genotyped donors of the cohort, an average of around 240,000 unique TCR beta nucleotide sequences were sequenced per donor, roughly 20% of them non-productive. Broader findings and caveats from the paper: According to a later analysis, TCR association rates differed among HLA loci, with DRB1 alleles showing the most associated TCRs and HLA-C alleles showing the fewest. The study listed 164 TCR beta chains as associated with cytomegalovirus. A further reported finding was that TCR beta sequences accurately predicted the HLA-A and HLA-B alleles for most subjects in the first cohort. For the cohort, immune exposure information was limited to CMV serostatus. An earlier analysis of approximately 500 of the donors showed that most TCR beta V segments appeared in productive rearrangements either about 87% or about 30% of the time, which broadly matched IMGT annotations. The sequencing pipeline was judged likely to have produced a cluster of highly shared sequence variants as a technical artifact. In a later genetic analysis, fewer N-insertions in productive TCRs were reported among donors in an Asian-associated ancestry cluster than the roughly 640-donor mean. When HLA alleles, especially DR and DQ, strongly co-occurred, attributing TCR associations to individual alleles was difficult. A later analysis found that HLA-associated TCR beta chains were more clonally expanded and had lower generation probabilities than equally common non-associated chains. According to the authors, the approach could potentially be generalized to other disease states and immunological phenotypes. Most TCR sequences were observed very rarely across donors, whereas some public TCRs were present in many individuals. In a later analysis, most CMV-associated TCR beta chains were found to appear HLA-restricted, with HLA associations seemingly driven largely by CMV exposure. Because HLA typing was missing for some donors at each locus, association tests included only the typed subset. The presence/absence analyses assumed that sequencing depth was roughly uniform across donors, and that assumption may not be true. An association between a missense DCLRE1C variant and V-gene and J-gene trimming of TCR beta chains was found in a later genetic analysis and replicated in an independent cohort. Approximately 18 rarely observed V segments, including chromosome 9 orphons, were excluded from the earlier analysis of a few hundred of the donors because counts were too low. In a later analysis, several top co-occurrence clusters were reported to appear linked to parvovirus B19, influenza, CMV and Epstein-Barr virus. The classifier was reported to diagnose cytomegalovirus status with high specificity and sensitivity in both the original cohort and the validation cohort. Because the 87-base-pair reads could not distinguish some IMGT-functional V segments, including TRBV6-2 and TRBV6-3, those segments were excluded. Three of the identified cytomegalovirus-associated TCR beta chains were confirmed in vitro to be specific for cytomegalovirus antigens. Linkage disequilibrium might explain the correlated functional status among segregating V segments, but an unknown experimental factor could not be excluded. Specific HLA alleles were associated with 15,000 to 20,000 TCR beta sequences at a false discovery rate of 0.05 in a later analysis. The cohort was sequenced for TCR beta chains only, and without alpha or paired-chain data the features that could be detected were limited.

The cohort was made up of under 800 healthy bone marrow donors. Cohort members were all nominally healthy when sampled, although unrecorded immune exposures were likely present. The donor tested CMV seronegative and was one of the 352 seronegative cohort members. Each donor provided a peripheral blood sample, and peripheral blood mononuclear cells were used for TCR beta sequencing. Genomic DNA was extracted from the blood cell samples with the Qiagen DNeasy Blood Extraction Kit. Library prep was done by the immunoSEQ multiplex PCR assay. For the multiplex PCR, a mixture combining 60 forward primers for TCR Vbeta segments and 13 reverse primers for TCR Jbeta segments was used. The CDR3 region of rearranged TCR beta genes was amplified from genomic DNA with a multiplex PCR assay. The Illumina HiSeq System was used to sequence the amplified TCR beta libraries as 87-base-pair reads. Per the authors' processing: A later analysis tallied tens of millions of unique TCR beta chains across the 666 repertoires, and around 12 million of those chains were shared by two or more donors. A nearest-neighbor algorithm error-corrected the raw reads and collapsed the reads into unique sequences, merging closely related sequences to remove PCR and sequencing errors. CDR3 sequences were aligned to IMGT reference sequences to assign V, D and J gene segments. Each retained sequence needed at least a six-nucleotide match to both a V gene segment and a J gene segment. A rearrangement was called productive if the CDR3 had no stop codons and remained in frame with V and J, and every other rearrangement was called non-productive. Following IMGT convention, CDR3 was defined as the stretch from the second conserved V-encoded cysteine to the conserved J-encoded phenylalanine. In an earlier analysis of 550 to 650 of the donors, sequences lacking an unambiguous match to a single V gene segment were excluded. In an earlier analysis of more than 500 of the donors, a V segment was called functional when productive rearrangements were above 56.7%, and segregating when the standard deviation between donors exceeded 5%. To diagnose cytomegalovirus status from the catalog of TCR beta chain sequences, a statistical classification framework was built. In a later analysis, V and J genes were assigned by comparing TCR nucleotide sequences against IMGT/GENE-DB human TR gene sequences. A later analysis assigned CDR3 sequences and most-parsimonious VDJ recombination scenarios with the TCRdist pipeline. In a later analysis, each TCR beta chain was defined by its CDR3 amino acid sequence together with its V-gene family, and reads lacking a unique V-gene family were excluded. A later analysis removed 500 to 650 highly shared, low-generation-probability nucleotide sequences to deal with suspected cross-contamination and a sequencing artifact. For each public chain, a later analysis derived a clonal expansion index from normalized ranks of inferred template counts within each repertoire. A later analysis computed generation probabilities with a VDJ recombination model fitted to out-of-frame rearrangements, and checked the results against IGoR. In a later analysis, TCR-TCR, TCR-HLA and TCR-CMV co-occurrence was scored with hypergeometric tests, and a repertoire-size bias correction was applied to TCR pairs. To estimate false discovery rates, a later analysis permuted the HLA or CMV assignments 20 times. A later analysis grouped co-occurring TCRs with DBSCAN, adding TCRdist sequence similarity when clustering within HLA-allele-positive subsets. Repertoires with fewer than 30,000 or more than 120,000 public chains were left out of co-occurrence clustering, as were a handful of repertoires with anomalous nucleotide sharing. TCRdb obtained this table from immuneACCESS and retained in-frame rearrangements with V and J assigned. These tables miss some clones; where compared with another copy, unresolved V genes account for less than half of the shortfall, and the remainder is unexplained. The D gene and trimming were derived from the DNA, and the V and J assignments and clone size from that table. Here the sample has 65,000 to 95,000 clones; about 81% occur a single time. Of the sample, roughly 12% falls within the top ten clones.

The clonotype originates from a man aged 70 or older in good health and CMV-seronegative. The source material was PBMCs. The sequence is built from TRBV7-9 and TRBJ1-4; 8 bases in the middle match TRBD1. The nucleotide sequence is TGCGCCAGCAGCCAAGGGGCCGGGACAGGTGGGGAAAAACTGTTTTTT. Its protein product is CASSQGAGTGGEKLFF.